The 16 T cell receptor beta chains presented below share a single source sample, sequenced in a study of blood T cell repertoires in COVID-19. Assay: immunoSEQ multiplex PCR; the TCRdb copy retains only in-frame clones and omits some. Of fewer than 250,000 clones listed, around 84% were seen once; the top ten hold 20%. The source material was peripheral blood. These receptors were taken from a man aged 30 to 45 with active or convalescent COVID-19.

The chain couples TRBV4-2 to TRBJ2-2; 8 nucleotides line up with TRBD2. The germline gives CDR1 LGHNA, CDR2 YNFKEQ. The V segment lost 2 bases and the J segment 0 bases; nucleotides outside the gene matches: 8. The CDR3 length is 18 residues. CDR3 in amino acids: CASSQQAGASANTGELFF. Here the CDR3 DNA reads TGTGCCAGCAGCCAACAAGCGGGGGCTTCCGCGAACACCGGGGAGCTGTTTTTT.

The chain is built from TRBV4-1 and TRBJ1-3; TRBD1 aligns across 7 bases. Germline V gene lookup returns CDR1 MGHRA and CDR2 YSYEKL. V shed 4 bases and J 6 bases; nucleotides not matched to a gene: 12. CDR3 length: 16 amino acids. The CDR3 spells CASSPPTGTAENTIYF. CDR3 bases: TGCGCCAGCAGCCCCCCCACCGGGACAGCGGAAAACACCATATATTTT.

V is TRBV19 and J is TRBJ2-1; tentatively, D is TRBD2 (5 bases). This CDR3 spans 14 amino acids. The V gene lost 4 bases and the J gene lost 2 bases, with 9 bases spanning the gap. Germline V lookup: CDR1 LNHDA, CDR2 SQIVND (reference sequence). CDR3 DNA sequence: TGTGCCAGTAGTACTAGCCAAACCTACAATGAGCAGTTCTTC. This codes for CASSTSQTYNEQFF.

This clone was recorded once. The chain couples TRBV19 to TRBJ1-5; D uncertain. Trimming shortened V by 1 base and J by 7 bases, and 8 bases separated the two germline ends. The CDR3 runs to 13 residues. Germline V gives CDR1 LNHDA, CDR2 SQIVND (reference sequence). Here the CDR3 DNA reads TGTGCCAGTAGTATAGCGGCGGAGCAGCCCCAGCATTTT. Translation gives CASSIAAEQPQHF.

Turning to this clone: The same CDR3 is also encoded by other DNA sequences in this sample. J is TRBJ2-3 and V is TRBV11-3; D may be TRBD2 (6 bases). The CDR3 is made up of 15 amino acids. Germline V gene sequence: CDR1 SGHNT, CDR2 YENEEA. The V and J ends lost 1 base and 1 base respectively, with 9 bases between them. Here the CDR3 reads CASSLAGAGTDTQYF. CDR3 DNA sequence: TGTGCCAGCAGCTTAGCGGGAGCTGGCACAGATACGCAGTATTTT. The full variable domain, in which reference TRBV11-3 and TRBJ2-3 provide the parts outside the CDR3, is EAGVVQSPRYKIIEKKQPVAFWCNPISGHNTLYWYLQNLGQGPELLIRYENEEAVDDSQLPKDRFSAERLKGVDSTLKIQPAELGDSAVYLCASSLAGAGTDTQYFGPGTRLTVL.

V is TRBV5-6 and J is TRBJ1-2, with 7 bases identical to TRBD1. Germline CDR1 reads SGHDT; CDR2 reads YYEEEE. CDR3 length: 13 amino acids. V lost 4 bases and J lost 3; bases outside the gene matches: 3. In nucleotides, the CDR3 is TGTGCCAGCAGCCTCGGGACAGACTATGGCTACACCTTC. This translates into CASSLGTDYGYTF.

This clone showed up just once. The chain is built from TRBV3-1 (or the pseudogene TRBV3-2) and TRBJ2-1, with 7 bases fitting TRBD2. The CDR3 loop spans 11 amino acids. The ends lost 1 base at V and 15 bases at J; junction bases unmatched: 3. Germline V gene sequence: CDR1 LGHDT, CDR2 YNNKEL (reference sequence). The CDR3 reads CASSQGTRPFF. The CDR3 DNA reads TGTGCCAGCAGCCAAGGGACTAGACCGTTCTTC.

The chain carries TRBV30 and TRBJ1-4; D may be TRBD1 (6 bases). V dropped 2 bases and J dropped 0 bases, with 10 bases sitting between them. The CDR3 consists of 15 residues. The germline gives CDR1 GTSNPN, CDR2 SVGIG (reference sequence). The CDR3 nucleotides are TGTGCCTGGAGTCGAGGGGGGGCAACTAATGAAAAACTGTTTTTT. Translated: CAWSRGGATNEKLFF.

The chain uses TRBV5-6 and TRBJ2-1, with 10 bases matching TRBD2. The V gene end was trimmed by 4 bases and the J gene end by 8 bases; junction bases not matched to a gene: 9. The CDR3 has 15 amino acids. Germline lookup yields CDR1 SGHDT and CDR2 YYEEEE. In DNA, the CDR3 is TGTGCCAGCAGCCCTACTAGCGGGGTTTTCCATGAGCAGTTCTTC. This encodes CASSPTSGVFHEQFF.

This clone showed up just once. The V and J genes are TRBV6-2 or TRBV6-3 and TRBJ2-7; TRBD2 matches at 8 bases. This CDR3 is built from 19 residues. V shed 2 bases and J 0 bases; nucleotides not matched to a gene: 15. Germline V gene data show CDR1 as MNHEY and CDR2 as SVGEGT. The CDR3 here is CASSYPTRGRLAGSYEQYF. CDR3 nucleotide sequence: TGTGCCAGCAGTTACCCTACACGAGGCAGGCTAGCGGGCTCCTACGAGCAGTACTTC.

The chain has TRBV6-5 and TRBJ1-4; 8 positions agree with TRBD1. This CDR3 is 14 amino acids long. Trimming took 6 bases from V and 5 from J; bases not matched to a gene: 5. Germline V gene data show CDR1 as MNHEY and CDR2 as SVGAGI. The CDR3 sequence: CASSRTGLNEKLFF. CDR3 nucleotide sequence: TGTGCCAGCAGCAGGACAGGGTTAAATGAAAAACTGTTTTTT.

The chain links TRBV18 to TRBJ2-3, with TRBD2 matching 8 bases. Per the germline V gene, CDR1 is KGHSH and CDR2 is LQKENI. J lost 4 bases, V lost 4 bases, and 1 base had no gene match. The CDR3 covers 13 residues. DNA for the CDR3: TGTGCCAGCTCACGGCGGGAGGCAGATACGCAGTATTTT. This codes for CASSRREADTQYF.

The chain couples TRBV19 to TRBJ1-1; D possibly corresponds to TRBD1 (5 bases). Germline loops: CDR1 LNHDA, CDR2 SQIVND (reference sequence). The CDR3 totals 13 residues. With 6 bases removed from V and 1 base from J, the gap between germline ends came to 9 bases. The CDR3: CASSPTENTEAFF. The CDR3 nucleotides read TGTGCCAGTAGCCCGACAGAGAACACTGAAGCTTTCTTT.

The rearrangement links TRBV11-2 to TRBJ2-7; D is undetermined. Between the trimmed V and J ends, which lost 3 bases and 12 bases, there was a span of 12 bases. Looked up from germline, CDR1 is SGHAT and CDR2 is FQNNGV. CDR3 length equals 11 residues. The CDR3 bases are TGTGCCAGCAGCTTCTCCGGTACTGGGTACTTC. It specifies CASSFSGTGYF.

The V gene is TRBV7-2, the J gene TRBJ2-7; TRBD1 might be the D (6 bases). CDR1 SGHTA and CDR2 FQGNSA come from the germline V gene. CDR3 length: 16 amino acids. Deletions cut 1 base from V and 6 bases from J, with 19 bases between. Here the CDR3 reads CASSLVPRGPEGEQYF. The CDR3 DNA sequence: TGTGCCAGCAGCTTAGTCCCCAGGGGCCCCGAGGGCGAGCAGTACTTC.

Details on this clone: The junction departs from the called germline gene at one end, perhaps through a read error. V is TRBV11-2 and J is TRBJ2-1, with TRBD1 matching over 8 bases. In germline, CDR1 is SGHAT, CDR2 FQNNGV. This CDR3 contains 15 residues. This chain's CDR3 is CASSVKGQALNEQFF. CDR3 nucleotide sequence: TGTGCCAGCAGCGTAAAGGGACAGGCCCTCAATGAGCAATTCTTC.